The entry below describes one TCR beta chain. TCRdb's copy holds only in-frame clones and misses some; the assay was immunoSEQ multiplex PCR. This sample has under 35,000 clones, with just over 90% found just once. The germline V and J ends were trimmed by 0 bases and 4 bases, with 16 bases remaining between them. The CDR3 covers 16 residues. Germline values: CDR1 SGDLS, CDR2 YYNGEE. The sample comes from a study of T cells after posttransplantation cyclophosphamide. Cells defined as naive were viable CD3+CD4+ or CD3+CD8+ and CCR7+CD45RA+CD45RO-CD95-CD27+CD28+. The material sequenced was naive CD4+ T cells sorted from PBMCs. The chain is built from TRBV9 and TRBJ1-2; no firm D call. This receptor was taken from a woman in her fifties or sixties in good health, CMV-negative, and a related stem cell transplant donor. DNA of the CDR3: TGTGCCAGCAGCGTAGAAACTGGCTCTAGAGGCTATGGCTACACCTTC. Amino acids: CASSVETGSRGYGYTF.